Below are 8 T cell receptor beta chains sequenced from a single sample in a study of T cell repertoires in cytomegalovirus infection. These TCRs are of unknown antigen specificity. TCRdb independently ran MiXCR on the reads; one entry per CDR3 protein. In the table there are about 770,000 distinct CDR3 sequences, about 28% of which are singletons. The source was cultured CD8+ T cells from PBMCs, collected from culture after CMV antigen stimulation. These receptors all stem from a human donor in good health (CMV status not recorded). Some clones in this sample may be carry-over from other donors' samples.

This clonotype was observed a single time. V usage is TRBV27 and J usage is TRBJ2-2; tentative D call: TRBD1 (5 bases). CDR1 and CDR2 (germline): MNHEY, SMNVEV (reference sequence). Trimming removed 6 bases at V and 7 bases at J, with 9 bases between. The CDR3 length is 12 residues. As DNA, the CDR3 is TGTGCCAGCAGATTTCAGGGCGGGGAGCTGTTTTTT. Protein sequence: CASRFQGGELFF.

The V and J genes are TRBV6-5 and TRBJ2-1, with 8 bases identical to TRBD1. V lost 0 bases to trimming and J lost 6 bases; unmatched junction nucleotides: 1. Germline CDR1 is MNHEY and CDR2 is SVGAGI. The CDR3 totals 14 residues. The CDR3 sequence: CASSYSDRVNEQFF. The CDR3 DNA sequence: TGTGCCAGCAGTTACTCGGACAGGGTCAATGAGCAGTTCTTC.

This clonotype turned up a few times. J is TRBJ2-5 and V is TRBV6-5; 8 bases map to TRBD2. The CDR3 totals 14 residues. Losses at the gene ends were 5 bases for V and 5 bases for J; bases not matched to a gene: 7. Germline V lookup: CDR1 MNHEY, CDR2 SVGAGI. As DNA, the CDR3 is TGTGCCAGCAGTAATGCGGGGGGCTGGGAGACCCAGTACTTC. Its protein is CASSNAGGWETQYF.

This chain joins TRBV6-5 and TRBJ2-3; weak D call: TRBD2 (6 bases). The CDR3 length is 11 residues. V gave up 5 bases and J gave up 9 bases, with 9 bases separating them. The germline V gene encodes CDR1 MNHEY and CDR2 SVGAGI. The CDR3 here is CASSRLGTQYF. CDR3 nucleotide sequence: TGTGCCAGCAGTCGACTAGGGACGCAGTATTTT.

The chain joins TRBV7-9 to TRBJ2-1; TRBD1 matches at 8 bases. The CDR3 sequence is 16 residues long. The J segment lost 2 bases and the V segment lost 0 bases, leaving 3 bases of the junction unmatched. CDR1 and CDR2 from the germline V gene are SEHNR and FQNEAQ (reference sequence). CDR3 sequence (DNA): TGTGCCAGCAGCTTAGCGCAGGGGGCGGCCTACAATGAGCAGTTCTTC. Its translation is CASSLAQGAAYNEQFF.

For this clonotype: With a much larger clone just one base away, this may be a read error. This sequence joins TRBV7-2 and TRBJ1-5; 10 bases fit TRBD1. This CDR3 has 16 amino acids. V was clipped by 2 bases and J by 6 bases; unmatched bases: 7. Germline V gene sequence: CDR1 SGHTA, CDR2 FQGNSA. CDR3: CASSLLGQGTAQPQHF. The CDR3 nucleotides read TGTGCCAGCAGCTTACTGGGACAGGGGACAGCTCAGCCCCAGCATTTT.

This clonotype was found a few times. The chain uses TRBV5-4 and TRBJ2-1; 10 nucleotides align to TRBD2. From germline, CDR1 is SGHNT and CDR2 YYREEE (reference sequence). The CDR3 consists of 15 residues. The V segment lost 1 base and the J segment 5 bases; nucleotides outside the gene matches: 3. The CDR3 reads CASSLFLAGDNEQFF. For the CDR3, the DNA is TGTGCCAGCAGCTTGTTCCTAGCGGGAGACAATGAGCAGTTCTTC.

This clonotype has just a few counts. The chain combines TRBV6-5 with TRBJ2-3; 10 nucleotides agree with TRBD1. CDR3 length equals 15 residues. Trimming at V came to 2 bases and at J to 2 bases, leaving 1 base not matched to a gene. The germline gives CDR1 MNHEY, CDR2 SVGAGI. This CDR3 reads CASSYGTGDTDTQYF. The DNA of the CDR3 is TGTGCCAGCAGTTACGGGACAGGGGACACAGATACGCAGTATTTT.